The present TCR beta chain was sequenced within a study of regulatory T cells in long-lasting Graves disease. Regarding time point: newly diagnosed GD, antithyroid drugs for less than 3 months. Generation of the TCR library employed RNA extracted from PBMCs. Investigators report Graves' disease was diagnosed under American Thyroid Association guidelines. Arm-PCR of CDR3 regions and iRepertoire HTBI primers were used to build TCR beta libraries. TCRdb independently ran MiXCR on the multiplex PCR reads; one entry per CDR3 protein. The table shows approximately 350,000 distinct CDR3 sequences, with 10% to 15% occurring only once. Germline V gives CDR1 SGHTA, CDR2 FQGTGA. This CDR3 is built from 16 residues. With V trimmed by 0 bases and J by 3 bases, 6 bases remained unmatched. The sample was also linked to a second study, of T cells in Graves' hyperthyroidism and ophthalmopathy. According to that study: Using the HTBI primer set, a first-round RT-PCR was run on the TCR CDR3.

The chain links TRBV7-3 to TRBJ2-7; 9 nucleotides align to TRBD2. The receptor was isolated from a young woman with Graves disease. The sample here was peripheral blood mononuclear cells (PBMCs), taken at new diagnosis, from a patient treated with antithyroid drugs. In nucleotides, the CDR3 is TGTGCCAGCAGCTTAACCTCCGGGACTAGCCTCTACGAGCAGTACTTC. It specifies CASSLTSGTSLYEQYF. Based on the CDR3 plus reference TRBV7-3 and TRBJ2-7, the full variable domain is GAGVSQTPSNKVTEKGKYVELRCDPISGHTALYWYRQSLGQGPEFLIYFQGTGAADDSGLPNDRFFAVRPEGSVSTLKIQRTERGDSAVYLCASSLTSGTSLYEQYFGPGTRLTVT.